The T cell receptor (beta chain) under discussion was sequenced for a study of T cells of healthy individuals. TCRdb used MiXCR to reprocess the 5' RACE reads, holding one entry per CDR3 protein. The table lists roughly 87,000 distinct CDR3 sequences, around 17% of them singletons, with approximately 5.7% in the top ten. This CDR3 contains 13 residues. V was clipped by 2 bases and J by 0 bases, with 5 bases between them. This clonotype came up many times. The chain carries TRBV12-3 or TRBV12-4 and TRBJ2-7; unclear D gene. The TCR sequence derives from a human donor in good health. DNA for the CDR3: TGTGCCAGCAGTTTACCGTCCTCCTACGAGCAGTACTTC. As protein: CASSLPSSYEQYF.